The rows below give T cell receptor beta chains drawn from one sample of a study of immune evolution from preneoplasia to lung adenocarcinoma. The data were produced by immunoSEQ multiplex PCR, yet TCRdb's version contains in-frame clones alone and is incomplete. There are roughly 6,000 clones in the sample; 75% to 85% occur only once, and roughly 7.5% lies in the top ten. Sequencing was done on a sample of FFPE minimally invasive lung adenocarcinoma tissue. The source is a person aged 60-80 years with lung adenocarcinoma. Each CDR3 is given with its conserved first and last residue. A D gene is named only where the DNA matches it firmly. Clone sizes are given selectively: once, few, many, or a class where the clone is expanded.

CDR3 length	V gene	D gene	J gene	clone size	CDR3 DNA	CDR3 protein
14	TRBV19	TRBD2	TRBJ2-3	few	TGTGCCAGTAAGAGCGGGAGGCCCACAGATACGCAGTATTTT	CASKSGRPTDTQYF
14	TRBV19	.	TRBJ1-1	.	TGTGCCAGTAGTATAGTAGCGGCAAACACTGAAGCTTTCTTT	CASSIVAANTEAFF
15	TRBV28	.	TRBJ2-7	large	TGTGCCAGCAGTTTAGAAATCCGGGAATTTTACGAGCAGTACTTC	CASSLEIREFYEQYF
15	TRBV28	.	TRBJ2-1	.	TGTGCCAGCAGTTTACCGGCCCCCAGATACAATGAGCAGTTCTTC	CASSLPAPRYNEQFF
14	TRBV5-6	.	TRBJ1-1	.	TGTGCCATTAGTACCAATGGGGTTAACACTGAAGCTTTCTTT	CAISTNGVNTEAFF
15	TRBV2	TRBD1	TRBJ1-1	.	TGTGCCAGCACCGAATGGGGGACAGTGAACACTGAAGCTTTCTTT	CASTEWGTVNTEAFF
14	TRBV14	.	TRBJ2-7	.	TGTGCCAGCAGCCCAAGGGATCGGTCGTACGAGCAGTACTTC	CASSPRDRSYEQYF
13	TRBV4-1	.	TRBJ2-2	.	TGCGCCAGCAGCCAAGACCATCAGGGGGAGCTGTTTTTT	CASSQDHQGELFF
13	TRBV14	TRBD1	TRBJ1-1	.	TGTGCCAGCAGCCTTACCGGGACAGGGAGCGCTTTCTTT	CASSLTGTGSAFF
14	TRBV5-1	.	TRBJ1-1	.	TGCGCCAGCAGCTTGGGTAAGTGGGGCACTGAAGCTTTCTTT	CASSLGKWGTEAFF
13	TRBV10-1	TRBD1	TRBJ1-1	.	TGCGCCAGCAGTGAGGGGACAGTCCATGAAGCTTTCTTT	CASSEGTVHEAFF
17	TRBV7-9	TRBD1	TRBJ1-1	.	TGTGCCAGCAGCCTGATCCGGGACAGGGGGCGAGGCACTGAAGCTTTCTTT	CASSLIRDRGRGTEAFF
16	TRBV7-8	TRBD2	TRBJ2-1	.	TGTGCCAGCGACAAAAGCGGGAGGGCCCTTTACAATGAGCAGTTCTTC	CASDKSGRALYNEQFF
16	TRBV12-2	.	TRBJ2-2	large	TGTGCAAGTCGCTTAGGCCTAGCTTTAGGCACCGGGGAGCTGTTTTTT	CASRLGLALGTGELFF
15	TRBV7-8	.	TRBJ2-5	.	TGTGCCAGCAGCTTAGATCTGGGCTGGCGAGAGACCCAGTACTTC	CASSLDLGWRETQYF
13	TRBV29-1	.	TRBJ1-2	.	TGCAGCGCCACCCTCGCAAGGCACTATGGCTACACCTTC	CSATLARHYGYTF
17	TRBV7-2	TRBD2	TRBJ2-7	.	TGTGCCAGCAGCTTAGGTGGTGGGACTAGCCGGTACTACGAGCAGTACTTC	CASSLGGGTSRYYEQYF
17	TRBV4-1	TRBD2	TRBJ2-1	.	TGCGCCAGCAGCCAATACCCTAGCGGGAGCTCCTACAATGAGCAGTTCTTC	CASSQYPSGSSYNEQFF
14	TRBV6-1	TRBD1	TRBJ2-7	.	TGTGCCAGCAGGGTGGGACAGGGGGCTGAGGAGCAGTACTTC	CASRVGQGAEEQYF
13	TRBV5-6	TRBD2	TRBJ2-3	once	TGTGCCACCCCGGGACTAACTCATGATACGCAGTATTTT	CATPGLTHDTQYF
17	TRBV7-3	TRBD1	TRBJ1-5	.	TGTGCCAGCAGCTTAAGACGCGGACAGGGGAGCAATCAGCCCCAACATTTT	CASSLRRGQGSNQPQHF
12	TRBV30	.	TRBJ1-1	.	TGTGCCTGGGGAGGGGAGGTCACTGAAGCTTTCTTT	CAWGGEVTEAFF